The 24 T cell receptor beta chains below all came from one sample that was sequenced in a study of shared clonotypes between healthy human individuals. The assay was immunoSEQ multiplex PCR, and TCRdb's table has in-frame clones only and misses some. Of millions of clones in the sample, about 95% were seen once. Sequencing input: naive CD4+ T cells sorted from blood. The subset is: CD45RA+ positively selected. The receptors were gathered from a man between 18 and 29 years old in good health.

This chain connects TRBV5-1 to TRBJ2-7; D is perhaps TRBD2 (5 bases). V gave up 4 bases and J gave up 0 bases, with 11 bases separating them. Germline-derived CDR1 and CDR2 are SGHRS and YFSETQ. The CDR3 runs 14 residues. As DNA, the CDR3 is TGCGCCAGCAGCCGGGCCGGGGACTCCTACGAGCAGTACTTC. This gives the protein CASSRAGDSYEQYF. Together with reference TRBV5-1 and TRBJ2-7, the CDR3 gives the full variable domain: KAGVTQTPRYLIKTRGQQVTLSCSPISGHRSVSWYQQTPGQGLQFLFEYFSETQRNKGNFPGRFSGRQFSNSRSEMNVSTLELGDSALYLCASSRAGDSYEQYFGPGTRLTVT.

The chain employs TRBV5-1 and TRBJ1-1; TRBD1 aligns across 7 bases. The CDR3 has 15 amino acids. After removal of 4 bases from V and 1 base from J, the junction contained 7 bases not matched to a gene. Germline-derived CDR1 and CDR2 are SGHRS and YFSETQ. The DNA for the CDR3 is TGCGCCAGCAGCCCCTCGGGACAGACGAACACTGAAGCTTTCTTT. Translating gives CASSPSGQTNTEAFF.

The rearrangement joins TRBV5-4 to TRBJ1-2; TRBD1 aligns across 7 bases. The CDR3 runs to 13 residues. Germline loops: CDR1 SGHNT, CDR2 YYREEE (reference sequence). V shed 4 bases and J 7 bases; nucleotides not matched to a gene: 7. The CDR3 here is CASSDGTVGGYTF. CDR3 nucleotides: TGTGCCAGCAGCGATGGGACAGTTGGTGGCTACACCTTC. Complete variable domain (other parts from reference TRBV5-4 and TRBJ1-2): ETGVTQSPTHLIKTRGQQVTLRCSSQSGHNTVSWYQQALGQGPQFIFQYYREEENGRGNFPPRFSGLQFPNYSSELNVNALELDDSALYLCASSDGTVGGYTFGSGTRLTVV.

The V call is TRBV2, the J call TRBJ1-5; a possible D gene is TRBD1 (5 bases). Germline lookup yields CDR1 SNHLY and CDR2 FYNNEI. V was trimmed by 8 bases and J by 4 bases, leaving 12 bases between them. CDR3 size: 13 residues. The CDR3 protein is CASGPGTNQPQHF. CDR3 nucleotides: TGTGCCAGCGGGCCAGGGACTAATCAGCCCCAGCATTTT.

The rearrangement joins TRBV19 to TRBJ2-7; D possibly corresponds to TRBD2 (6 bases). Germline V gene lookup returns CDR1 LNHDA and CDR2 SQIVND (reference sequence). V shed 6 bases and J shed 2 bases, with 14 bases lying between them. CDR3 length: 14 residues. In nucleotides, the CDR3 is TGTGCCAGTAGCGGCAGGGACTTACCCTACGAGCAGTACTTC. Protein sequence: CASSGRDLPYEQYF.

The V and J genes are TRBV7-3 and TRBJ2-2; D gene unclear. V lost 2 bases and J 4 bases, leaving 17 bases between the germline ends. The CDR3 totals 17 residues. The germline V gene has CDR1 SGHTA and CDR2 FQGTGA. CDR3 coding DNA: TGTGCCAGCAGCTTATCGAAGGGAATGAAATCCACCGGGGAGCTGTTTTTT. Encoded protein: CASSLSKGMKSTGELFF.

J is TRBJ1-2 and V is TRBV6-5; 9 bases fit TRBD1. V gave up 5 bases and J gave up 5 bases; unmatched junction bases: 6. Germline CDR1 and CDR2: MNHEY and SVGAGI. CDR3 length: 14 amino acids. The CDR3 nucleotides read TGTGCCAGCAGTGAATTAGGGACAGGGTATGGCTACACCTTC. This gives the protein CASSELGTGYGYTF.

V and J are TRBV7-3 and TRBJ2-4; TRBD1 agrees at 9 bases. Trimming cost V 1 base and J 6 bases; bases outside gene matches: 7. Germline V gene data show CDR1 as SGHTA and CDR2 as FQGTGA. This CDR3 is built from 16 residues. The CDR3 spells CASSLNPQGARNIQYF. CDR3 in DNA: TGTGCCAGCAGCTTAAATCCACAGGGGGCGCGAAACATTCAGTACTTC. The full variable domain, rest sourced from reference TRBV7-3 and TRBJ2-4, is GAGVSQTPSNKVTEKGKYVELRCDPISGHTALYWYRQSLGQGPEFLIYFQGTGAADDSGLPNDRFFAVRPEGSVSTLKIQRTERGDSAVYLCASSLNPQGARNIQYFGAGTRLSVL.

V and J are TRBV7-9 and TRBJ2-5; D is tentatively TRBD1 or TRBD2 (5 bases each). Germline CDR1 SEHNR, CDR2 FQNEAQ (reference sequence). V lost 5 bases and J 1 base, leaving 17 bases between the germline ends. This CDR3 spans 16 amino acids. In DNA, the CDR3 is TGTGCCAGCAGCCTTAGTGGGGCGGGTTCCCAAGAGACCCAGTACTTC. Its translation: CASSLSGAGSQETQYF.

A note on this clone: This specimen includes other DNA sequences encoding the same CDR3. The chain uses TRBV18 and TRBJ2-7; 7 nucleotides agree with TRBD1. Trimming removed 1 base from V and 6 bases from J; junction bases left unmatched: 6. Germline CDR1 is KGHSH and CDR2 is LQKENI. CDR3 size: 14 residues. This CDR3 is CASSPRQGGGEQYF. As DNA, the CDR3 is TGTGCCAGCTCACCACGACAGGGTGGGGGCGAGCAGTACTTC. The full variable domain, in which reference TRBV18 and TRBJ2-7 provide the parts outside the CDR3, is NAGVMQNPRHLVRRRGQEARLRCSPMKGHSHVYWYRQLPEEGLKFMVYLQKENIIDESGMPKERFSAEFPKEGPSILRIQQVVRGDSAAYFCASSPRQGGGEQYFGPGTRLTVT.

The V call is TRBV6-6, the J call TRBJ1-6; D is unresolved. CDR3 length: 14 amino acids. Trimming cost V 8 bases and J 6 bases, with 14 bases left between them. Germline V gene data show CDR1 as MNHNY and CDR2 as SVGAGI (reference sequence). In DNA, the CDR3 is TGTGCCAGCGTGAACCGGACCCCTAATTCACCCCTCCACTTT. Translated: CASVNRTPNSPLHF.

V and J are TRBV5-1 and TRBJ2-5; 8 positions agree with TRBD2. The trim removed 4 bases at V and 2 bases at J, leaving 4 bases unmatched. The germline V gene encodes CDR1 SGHRS and CDR2 YFSETQ. The CDR3 runs to 14 residues. Here the CDR3 reads CASSERGGQETQYF. The CDR3 region has the DNA TGCGCCAGCAGCGAACGGGGGGGACAAGAGACCCAGTACTTC.

J is TRBJ2-1 and V is TRBV4-1; TRBD2 matches at 9 bases. Germline V gene data show CDR1 as MGHRA and CDR2 as YSYEKL. The CDR3 covers 12 residues. The CDR3 bases are TGCGCTACGGCTAGCGGGAATAATGAGCAGTTCTTC. Translated, it gives CATASGNNEQFF.

This clone was picked up a small number of times. This chain joins TRBV18 and TRBJ1-4, with D perhaps TRBD1 (5 bases). The CDR3 has 13 residues. V dropped 4 bases and J dropped 6 bases, with 9 bases sitting between them. Germline CDR1 reads KGHSH; CDR2 reads LQKENI. CDR3 loop: CASSRGTDEKLFF. The CDR3 nucleotides read TGTGCCAGCTCACGGGGGACGGATGAAAAACTGTTTTTT.

This chain joins TRBV4-3 and TRBJ2-5, with D maybe TRBD1 (6 bases). In germline, CDR1 is LGHNA, CDR2 YSLEER. The CDR3 spans 14 residues. The V end lost 3 bases, the J end lost 5 bases, and 13 bases lay between the germline ends. The CDR3 reads CASSHLGARETQYF. In DNA form, the CDR3 reads TGCGCCAGCAGCCACTTGGGGGCGCGGGAGACCCAGTACTTC.

Comments on this clone: This same CDR3 is encoded by further DNA sequences in the sample. The chain joins TRBV6-1 to TRBJ2-3, with TRBD2 as a possible D gene (5 bases). CDR3 length: 14 residues. Trimming pared 7 bases from V and 2 bases from J, leaving 13 bases between. CDR1 is MNHNS and CDR2 is SASEGT in the germline V gene. The CDR3 DNA reads as TGTGCCAGCACCCTAGCCGGCCTCACAGATACGCAGTATTTT. This gives the protein CASTLAGLTDTQYF.

On this clone itself: The identical CDR3 is also encoded by other nucleotide sequences in the sample. The J gene is TRBJ1-6, the V gene TRBV9; D is unclear. V gave up 0 bases and J gave up 1 base, with 5 bases separating them. The germline gives CDR1 SGDLS, CDR2 YYNGEE. The length of the CDR3 is 15 residues. In DNA, the CDR3 is TGTGCCAGCAGCGTAGGTGGGTCCTATAATTCACCCCTCCACTTT. Encoded protein: CASSVGGSYNSPLHF. Full variable domain (rest looked up from reference TRBV9 and TRBJ1-6): DSGVTQTPKHLITATGQRVTLRCSPRSGDLSVYWYQQSLDQGLQFLIQYYNGEERAKGNILERFSAQQFPDLHSELNLSSLELGDSALYFCASSVGGSYNSPLHFGNGTRLTVT.

The V gene is TRBV27, the J gene TRBJ2-7; D may be TRBD2 (5 bases). Germline assignment: CDR1 MNHEY and CDR2 SMNVEV (reference sequence). The ends were cut back, 3 bases at V and 2 bases at J, with 11 bases in the middle. The length of the CDR3 is 14 residues. DNA of the CDR3: TGTGCCAGCAGTTTTCGGGAACAAACCTACGAGCAGTACTTC. Translation gives CASSFREQTYEQYF.

The CDR3 DNA reads TGTGCCAGCAGCGTAGACGGCAGGGAGATCGATACGCAGTATTTT. Its translation: CASSVDGREIDTQYF. The J gene is TRBJ2-3, the V gene TRBV9, with D perhaps being TRBD1 or TRBD2 (5 bases each). This CDR3 is 15 amino acids long. CDR1 and CDR2 (germline): SGDLS, YYNGEE. The V and J ends lost 0 bases and 6 bases respectively, with 14 bases between them.

The V gene is TRBV4-3, the J gene TRBJ1-4; TRBD1 matches 8 bases. After removal of 1 base from V and 1 base from J, the junction contained 5 bases not matched to a gene. This CDR3 comprises 17 residues. Germline values: CDR1 LGHNA, CDR2 YSLEER. CDR3 in DNA: TGCGCCAGCAGCCAAGTCGGACAGGGAAGAACTAATGAAAAACTGTTTTTT. It translates to CASSQVGQGRTNEKLFF.

The chain uses TRBV19 and TRBJ1-2, with 10 bases identical to TRBD1. The ends lost 4 bases at V and 2 bases at J; junction bases unmatched: 4. CDR1 and CDR2 (germline): LNHDA, SQIVND (reference sequence). This CDR3 is 15 amino acids long. This CDR3 is CASSTRTGGNYGYTF. CDR3 nucleotide sequence: TGTGCCAGTAGTACCCGGACAGGGGGGAACTATGGCTACACCTTC.

This clone has only one observation. V and J are TRBV5-1 and TRBJ1-5; a possible D gene is TRBD1 (6 bases). Trimming removed 0 bases at V and 7 bases at J, with 14 bases between. From germline, CDR1 is SGHRS and CDR2 YFSETQ. The CDR3 loop spans 15 amino acids. The DNA of the CDR3 is TGCGCCAGCAGCTTGGAGGGGGTTGAGGAACAGCCCCAGCATTTT. As protein: CASSLEGVEEQPQHF.

The chain links TRBV30 to TRBJ2-1; either TRBD1 or TRBD2 may fit D (5 bases each). CDR1 GTSNPN and CDR2 SVGIG come from the germline V gene (reference sequence). The CDR3 sequence is 14 residues long. V gave up 4 bases and J gave up 3 bases, with 13 bases separating them. The DNA of the CDR3 is TGTGCCTGGACCCCCGGGACCAACTACAATGAGCAGTTCTTC. Residues: CAWTPGTNYNEQFF.

The chain couples TRBV6-5 to TRBJ1-2; 7 bases fit TRBD1. The length of the CDR3 is 14 residues. With V trimmed by 5 bases and J by 4 bases, 7 bases remained unmatched. Germline loops: CDR1 MNHEY, CDR2 SVGAGI. The CDR3 here is CASSTGQARYGYTF. For the CDR3, the DNA is TGTGCCAGCAGTACAGGACAGGCTCGCTATGGCTACACCTTC.